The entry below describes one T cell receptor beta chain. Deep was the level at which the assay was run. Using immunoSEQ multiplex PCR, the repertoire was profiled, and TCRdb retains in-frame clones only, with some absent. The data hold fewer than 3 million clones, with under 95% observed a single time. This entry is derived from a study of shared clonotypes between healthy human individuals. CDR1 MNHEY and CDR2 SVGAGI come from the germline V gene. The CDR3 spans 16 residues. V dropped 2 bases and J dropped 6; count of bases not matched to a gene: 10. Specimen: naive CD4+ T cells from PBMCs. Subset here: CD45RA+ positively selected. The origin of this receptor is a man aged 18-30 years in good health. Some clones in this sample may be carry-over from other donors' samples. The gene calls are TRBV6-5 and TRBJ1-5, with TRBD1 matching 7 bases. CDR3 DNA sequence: TGTGCCAGCAGTTACGAGCCGACAGGGACCGGTCAGCCCCAGCATTTT. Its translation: CASSYEPTGTGQPQHF.